This TCR beta chain was profiled in a study of OX40 agonist ivuxolimab in advanced cancers. Study-wide results and limits: With doses of 0.1 to 3.0 mg/kg, CD4+ and CD8+ blood T cells had undergone clonal expansion by week 6.

Comments on this clone: The antigen is not known.

Profiled with immunoSEQ multiplex PCR; TCRdb holds only in-frame clones, not every one. The data show more than 55,000 clones, with 80% to 90% seen just once and roughly 8% held by the top ten. The CDR3 runs to 13 residues. V gave up 4 bases and J gave up 3 bases, with 9 bases separating them. CDR1 is MDHEN and CDR2 is SYDVKM in the germline V gene. The sequence came from an adult with an advanced solid tumor such as melanoma, head and neck, liver or kidney cancer. The rearrangement joins TRBV28 to TRBJ1-2, with a possible D match to TRBD1 (5 bases). The sequences come from CD4+ or CD8+ T cells sorted from blood, collected in a trial of the OX40 agonist ivuxolimab. The CDR3 DNA is TGTGCCAGCAGTTGGGGAGGGGACTATGGCTACACCTTC. This codes for CASSWGGDYGYTF.